These 12 T cell receptor beta chains were all obtained from the same sample, sequenced in a study of T cell responses to AZD1222 COVID-19 vaccine. Assay used: immunoSEQ multiplex PCR; TCRdb lists only in-frame clones, some missing. The table has about 140,000 clones, almost 95% seen once; the top ten hold roughly 3.6%. The sequenced sample was peripheral blood, obtained 28 days after the second AZD1222 dose. These receptors were obtained from an adult who received the AZD1222 COVID-19 vaccine.

This clone was counted once. The chain uses TRBV18 and TRBJ1-1, with D tentatively TRBD1 (5 bases). V lost 6 bases, J lost 6 bases, and 14 bases lay in between. The CDR3 length is 13 residues. Germline loops: CDR1 KGHSH, CDR2 LQKENI. CDR3 nucleotides: TGTGCCAGCTCCCGGGACCGGGACGCTGAAGCTTTCTTT. It is translated as CASSRDRDAEAFF.

The genes are TRBV2 and TRBJ2-2; 11 nucleotides align to TRBD2. V was pared by 10 bases and J by 5 bases, with 6 bases of the junction left unmatched. The CDR3 is 14 residues long. Germline-derived CDR1 and CDR2 are SNHLY and FYNNEI. The CDR3 reads CATASGRITGELFF. For the CDR3, the DNA is TGTGCCACTGCTAGCGGGAGGATTACCGGGGAGCTGTTTTTT.

The DNA for the CDR3 is TGCGCCAGCAGCTTGGGACAGGGGGCGCGTGAGCAGTACTTC. It specifies CASSLGQGAREQYF. The V call is TRBV5-1, the J call TRBJ2-7; TRBD1 aligns across 10 bases. CDR1 and CDR2 (germline): SGHRS, YFSETQ. Trimming took 0 bases from V and 7 from J; bases not matched to a gene: 4. The CDR3 sequence is 14 residues long. Full variable domain (missing parts from reference TRBV5-1 and TRBJ2-7): KAGVTQTPRYLIKTRGQQVTLSCSPISGHRSVSWYQQTPGQGLQFLFEYFSETQRNKGNFPGRFSGRQFSNSRSEMNVSTLELGDSALYLCASSLGQGAREQYFGPGTRLTVT.

This chain connects TRBV5-6 to TRBJ2-4; D remains unclear. Germline-derived CDR1 and CDR2 are SGHDT and YYEEEE. The CDR3 covers 12 residues. V was clipped by 7 bases and J by 8 bases, with 13 bases between them. The DNA of the CDR3 is TGTGCCAGCGCCCTTAATGCACACATTCAGTACTTC. This codes for CASALNAHIQYF.

This clone has only a few counts. V gene TRBV28 combines with J gene TRBJ1-4; D not certain. The V end was cut by 5 bases, the J end by 6 bases, with 13 bases between. This CDR3 has 14 residues. Germline CDR1 reads MDHEN; CDR2 reads SYDVKM. CDR3: CASSPSRIHEKLFF. DNA of the CDR3: TGTGCCAGCAGTCCAAGCAGGATCCATGAAAAACTGTTTTTT. Variable domain in full (rest from reference TRBV28 and TRBJ1-4): DVKVTQSSRYLVKRTGEKVFLECVQDMDHENMFWYRQDPGLGLRLIYFSYDVKMKEKGDIPEGYSVSREKKERFSLILESASTNQTSMYLCASSPSRIHEKLFFGSGTQLSVL.

The chain's CDR3 is CASSGSNQPQHF. Here the CDR3 DNA reads TGTGCCAGTAGCGGCAGCAATCAGCCCCAGCATTTT. The gene calls are TRBV19 and TRBJ1-5; D is undetermined. Germline CDR1 LNHDA, CDR2 SQIVND (reference sequence). There are 12 residues in the CDR3. The V gene lost 6 bases and the J gene lost 1 base, with 4 bases spanning the gap.

The V gene is TRBV9, the J gene TRBJ1-2; 10 bases are shared with TRBD1. The V segment lost 3 bases and the J segment 6 bases; nucleotides outside the gene matches: 8. Germline V gene data show CDR1 as SGDLS and CDR2 as YYNGEE. CDR3 length: 15 amino acids. The DNA of the CDR3 is TGTGCCAGCAGCGGAACCGGGACAGGGGCGCATGGCTACACCTTC. This sequence encodes CASSGTGTGAHGYTF.

The chain has TRBV27 and TRBJ1-1, with a possible D match to TRBD1 (5 bases). Germline V lookup: CDR1 MNHEY, CDR2 SMNVEV (reference sequence). V was shortened by 5 bases and J by 6 bases, with 16 bases between the two germline ends. CDR3 length: 14 amino acids. This chain's CDR3 is CASSILGGGPEAFF. The DNA of the CDR3 is TGTGCCAGCAGTATCCTCGGGGGTGGGCCTGAAGCTTTCTTT.

The J gene is TRBJ1-5, the V gene TRBV27, with a weak D call TRBD1 (5 bases). From germline, CDR1 is MNHEY and CDR2 SMNVEV (reference sequence). V was cut by 5 bases and J by 10 bases, with 18 bases left in between. The CDR3 contains 14 residues. The CDR3 is CASSPWGLLQPQHF. CDR3 DNA sequence: TGTGCCAGCAGTCCCTGGGGACTCCTCCAACCCCAGCATTTT.

The rearrangement links TRBV19 to TRBJ1-2; D possibly corresponds to TRBD1 (6 bases). CDR3 length: 14 amino acids. V was shortened by 7 bases and J by 2 bases, with 14 bases between the two germline ends. Germline V gene sequence: CDR1 LNHDA, CDR2 SQIVND (reference sequence). Here the CDR3 reads CASTPPGHNYGYTF. In DNA, the CDR3 is TGTGCCAGTACCCCTCCGGGACACAACTATGGCTACACCTTC.

The rearrangement links TRBV7-3 to TRBJ2-1; no clear D. Germline V gene lookup returns CDR1 SGHTA and CDR2 FQGTGA. The CDR3 covers 15 residues. Trimming shortened V by 1 base and J by 4 bases, and 11 bases separated the two germline ends. The CDR3 region has the DNA TGTGCCAGCAGCTTAAATCCGGGCCCTTACAATGAGCAGTTCTTC. Amino acid sequence: CASSLNPGPYNEQFF.

The CDR3 protein is CASSLGQGANIQYF. The CDR3 DNA is TGTGCCAGCAGCCTCGGACAGGGGGCGAACATTCAGTACTTC. The chain employs TRBV5-6 and TRBJ2-4; 11 bases match TRBD1. Trimming removed 4 bases from V and 7 bases from J; junction bases left unmatched: 4. Germline assignment: CDR1 SGHDT and CDR2 YYEEEE. The CDR3 runs to 14 residues.